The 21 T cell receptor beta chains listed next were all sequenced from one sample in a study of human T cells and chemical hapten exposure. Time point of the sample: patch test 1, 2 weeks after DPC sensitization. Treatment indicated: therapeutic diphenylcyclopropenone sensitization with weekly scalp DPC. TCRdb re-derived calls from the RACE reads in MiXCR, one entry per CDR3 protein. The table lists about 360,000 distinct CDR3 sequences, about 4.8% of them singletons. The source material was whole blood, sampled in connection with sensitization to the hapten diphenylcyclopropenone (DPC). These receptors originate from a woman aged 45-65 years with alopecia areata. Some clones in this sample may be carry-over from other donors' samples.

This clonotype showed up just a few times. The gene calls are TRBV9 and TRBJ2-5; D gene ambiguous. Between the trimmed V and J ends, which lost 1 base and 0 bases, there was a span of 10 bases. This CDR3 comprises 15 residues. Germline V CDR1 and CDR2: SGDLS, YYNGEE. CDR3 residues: CASSVFGQNQETQYF. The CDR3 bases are TGTGCCAGCAGCGTATTCGGGCAGAACCAAGAGACCCAGTACTTC.

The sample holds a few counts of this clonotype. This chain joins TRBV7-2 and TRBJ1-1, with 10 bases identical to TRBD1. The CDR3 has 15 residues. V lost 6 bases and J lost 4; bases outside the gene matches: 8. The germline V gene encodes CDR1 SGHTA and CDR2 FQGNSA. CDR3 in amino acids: CASRLKRTGGTEAFF. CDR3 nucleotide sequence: TGTGCCAGCAGGTTGAAAAGGACAGGGGGCACTGAAGCTTTCTTT.

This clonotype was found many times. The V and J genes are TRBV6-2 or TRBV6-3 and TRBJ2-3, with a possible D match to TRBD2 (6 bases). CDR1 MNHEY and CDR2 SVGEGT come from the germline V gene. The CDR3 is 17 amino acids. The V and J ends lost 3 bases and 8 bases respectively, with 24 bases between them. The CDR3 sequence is CASSYGAGQPLSRTQYF. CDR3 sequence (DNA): TGTGCCAGCAGTTATGGAGCGGGTCAACCCCTTTCACGTACGCAGTATTTT.

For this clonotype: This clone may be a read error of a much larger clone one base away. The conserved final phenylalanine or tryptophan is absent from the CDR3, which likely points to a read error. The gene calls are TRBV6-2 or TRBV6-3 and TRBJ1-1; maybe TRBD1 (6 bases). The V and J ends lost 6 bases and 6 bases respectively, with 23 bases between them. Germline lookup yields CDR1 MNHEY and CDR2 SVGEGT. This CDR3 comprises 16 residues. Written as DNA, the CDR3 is TGTGCCAGCAGGGGACAACGCGATACGGAACGCTCTGAAGCTTTCTCT. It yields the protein CASRGQRDTERSEAFS.

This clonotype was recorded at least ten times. CDR3 in DNA: TGTGCCAGCAGCAAGACAGGGGGTTTCTTAAACACTGAAGCTTTCTTT. This sequence encodes CASSKTGGFLNTEAFF. The chain is built from TRBV7-2 and TRBJ1-1; 9 bases are a match to TRBD1. The germline V gene has CDR1 SGHTA and CDR2 FQGNSA. The length of the CDR3 is 16 residues. J gave up 2 bases and V 5 bases, and 9 bases lay outside the gene matches.

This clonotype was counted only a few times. CDR3 sequence: CASSLGSGGHADTQYF. CDR3 DNA: TGTGCCAGCAGCTTGGGTAGCGGGGGTCACGCAGATACGCAGTATTTT. This chain joins TRBV7-2 and TRBJ2-3, with 9 nucleotides matching TRBD2. The CDR3 is 16 amino acids. The trim removed 3 bases at V and 4 bases at J, leaving 8 bases unmatched. Germline CDR1 reads SGHTA; CDR2 reads FQGNSA.

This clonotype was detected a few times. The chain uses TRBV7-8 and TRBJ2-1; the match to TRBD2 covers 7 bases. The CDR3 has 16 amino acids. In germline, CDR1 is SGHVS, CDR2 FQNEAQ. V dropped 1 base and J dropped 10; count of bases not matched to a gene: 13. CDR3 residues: CASSLVSGRGVGEQFF. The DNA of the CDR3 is TGTGCCAGCAGCTTAGTATCTGGTCGGGGGGTAGGAGAGCAGTTCTTC.

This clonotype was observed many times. In DNA, the CDR3 is TGTGCCAGCAGGGGTTCGGGCGCCGAGCAGTACTTC. Translation gives CASRGSGAEQYF. The V call is TRBV6-5, the J call TRBJ2-7; D gene uncertain. Per germline, CDR1 MNHEY and CDR2 SVGAGI. The CDR3 consists of 12 residues. V was cut by 6 bases and J by 6 bases, with 12 bases left in between.

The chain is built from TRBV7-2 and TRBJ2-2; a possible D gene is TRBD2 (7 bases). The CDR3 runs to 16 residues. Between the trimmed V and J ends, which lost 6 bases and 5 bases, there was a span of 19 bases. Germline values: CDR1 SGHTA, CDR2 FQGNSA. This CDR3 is CASRQTGGVRTGELFF. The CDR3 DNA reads TGTGCCAGCAGACAAACGGGGGGCGTCAGGACCGGGGAGCTGTTTTTT.

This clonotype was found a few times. CDR3 region: CASSLATGPHNSPLHF. The CDR3 nucleotides read TGTGCCAGCAGTTTAGCGACCGGGCCTCATAATTCACCCCTCCACTTT. The gene calls are TRBV12-3 or TRBV12-4 and TRBJ1-6; D gene unclear. Between the trimmed V and J ends, which lost 0 bases and 5 bases, there was a span of 11 bases. The CDR3 loop spans 16 amino acids.

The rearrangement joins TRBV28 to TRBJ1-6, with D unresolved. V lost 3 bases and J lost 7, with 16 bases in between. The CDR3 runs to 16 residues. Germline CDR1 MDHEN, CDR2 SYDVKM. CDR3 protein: CASSFGGSPGNSPLHF. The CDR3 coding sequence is TGTGCCAGCAGTTTTGGAGGATCACCCGGCAATTCACCCCTCCACTTT.

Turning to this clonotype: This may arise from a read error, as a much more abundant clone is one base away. The DNA of the CDR3 is TGTGCCAGCAGCTGGGGGGCCTCCTACGAGCAGTACTTC. It yields the protein CASSWGASYEQYF. The J gene is TRBJ2-7, the V gene TRBV5-6; D is tentatively TRBD1 or TRBD2 (6 bases each). With 3 bases removed from V and 0 bases from J, the gap between germline ends came to 7 bases. This CDR3 is built from 13 residues. From germline, CDR1 is SGHDT and CDR2 YYEEEE.

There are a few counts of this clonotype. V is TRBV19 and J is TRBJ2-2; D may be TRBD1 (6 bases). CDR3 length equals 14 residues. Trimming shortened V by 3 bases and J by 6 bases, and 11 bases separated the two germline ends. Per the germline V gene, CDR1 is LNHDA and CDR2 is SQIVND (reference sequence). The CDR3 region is CASSIWSGAGELFF. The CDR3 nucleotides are TGTGCCAGTAGTATCTGGTCAGGGGCCGGGGAGCTGTTTTTT.

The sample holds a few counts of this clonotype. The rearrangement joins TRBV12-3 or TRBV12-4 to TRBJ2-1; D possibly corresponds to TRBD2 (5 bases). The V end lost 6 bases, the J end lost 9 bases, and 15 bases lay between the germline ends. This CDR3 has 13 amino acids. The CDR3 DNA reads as TGTGCCAGCAGCCAACTACTAGTTCTTGAGCAGTTCTTC. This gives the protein CASSQLLVLEQFF.

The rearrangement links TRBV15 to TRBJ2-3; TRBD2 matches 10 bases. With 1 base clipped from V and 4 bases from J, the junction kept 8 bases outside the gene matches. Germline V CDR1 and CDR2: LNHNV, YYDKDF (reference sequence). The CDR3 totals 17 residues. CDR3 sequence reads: CATSRARSGGASDTQYF. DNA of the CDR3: TGTGCCACCAGCAGAGCCCGCAGCGGGGGGGCCTCAGATACGCAGTATTTT. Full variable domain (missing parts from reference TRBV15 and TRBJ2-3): DAMVIQNPRYQVTQFGKPVTLSCSQTLNHNVMYWYQQKSSQAPKLLFHYYDKDFNNEADTPDNFQSRRPNTSFCFLDIRSPGLGDTAMYLCATSRARSGGASDTQYFGPGTRLTVL.

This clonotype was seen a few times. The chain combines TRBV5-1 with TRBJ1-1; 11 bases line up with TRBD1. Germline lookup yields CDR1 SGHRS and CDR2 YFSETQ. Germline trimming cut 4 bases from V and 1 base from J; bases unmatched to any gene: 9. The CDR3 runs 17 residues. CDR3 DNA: TGCGCCAGCAGCCGATCAGGACAGGGGGCCTCGAACACTGAAGCTTTCTTT. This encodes CASSRSGQGASNTEAFF.

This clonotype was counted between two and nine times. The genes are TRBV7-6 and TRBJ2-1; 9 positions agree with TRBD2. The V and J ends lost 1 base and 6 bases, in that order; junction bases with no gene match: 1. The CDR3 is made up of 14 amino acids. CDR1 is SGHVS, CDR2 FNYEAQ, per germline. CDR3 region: CASSLGGGANEQFF. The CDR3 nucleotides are TGTGCCAGCAGCTTAGGCGGGGGGGCCAATGAGCAGTTCTTC.

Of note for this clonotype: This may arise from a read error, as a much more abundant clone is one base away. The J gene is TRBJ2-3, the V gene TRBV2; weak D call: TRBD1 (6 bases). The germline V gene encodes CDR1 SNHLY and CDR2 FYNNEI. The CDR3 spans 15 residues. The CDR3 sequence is CASSGGQFSTVTQYF. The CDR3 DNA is TGTGCCAGCAGTGGAGGACAGTTTAGCACAGTTACGCAGTATTTT. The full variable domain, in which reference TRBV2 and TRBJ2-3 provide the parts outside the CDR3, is EPEVTQTPSHQVTQMGQEVILRCVPISNHLYFYWYRQILGQKVEFLVSFYNNEISEKSEIFDDQFSVERPDGSNFTLKIRSTKLEDSAMYFCASSGGQFSTVTQYFGPGTRLTVL.

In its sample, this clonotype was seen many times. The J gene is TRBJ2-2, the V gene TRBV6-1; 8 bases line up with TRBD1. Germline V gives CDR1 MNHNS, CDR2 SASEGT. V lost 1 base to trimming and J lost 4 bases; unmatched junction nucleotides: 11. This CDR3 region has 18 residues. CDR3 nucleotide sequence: TGTGCCAGCAGTGAAGTTATCGGACAGGGCTTGGGCACCGGGGAGCTGTTTTTT. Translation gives CASSEVIGQGLGTGELFF.

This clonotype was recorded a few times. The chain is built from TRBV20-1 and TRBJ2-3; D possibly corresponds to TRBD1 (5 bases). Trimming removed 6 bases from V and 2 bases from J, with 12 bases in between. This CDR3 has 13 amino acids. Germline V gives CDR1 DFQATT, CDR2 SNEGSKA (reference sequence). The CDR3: CSARARVTDTQYF. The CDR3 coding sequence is TGCAGTGCCAGGGCCAGGGTCACAGATACGCAGTATTTT.

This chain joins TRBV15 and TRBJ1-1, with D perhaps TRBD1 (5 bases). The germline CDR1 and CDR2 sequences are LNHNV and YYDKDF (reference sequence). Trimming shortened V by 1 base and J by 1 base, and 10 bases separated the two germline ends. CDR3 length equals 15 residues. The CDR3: CATSRAGGENTEAFF. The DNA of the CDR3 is TGTGCCACCAGCAGAGCGGGGGGGGAGAACACTGAAGCTTTCTTT.